This T cell receptor (beta chain) was obtained from a study of blood T cell repertoires in COVID-19. Participant ages covered about 18 to 89 years across 24 US areas. Exposed enrollees encountered a COVID-19 case at some point within 2 weeks before study entry. This clone was seen a few times. Authors' methods: The assay estimated nucleated cells by amplifying reference gene primers. Produced via immunoSEQ multiplex PCR; TCRdb's table is partial and in-frame only. V and J calls and clone size come straight from that table; D and trimming were deduced from the DNA. The sample lists 400,000 to 500,000 clones, around nine tenths occurring once. The CDR3 totals 13 residues. The V and J ends lost 5 bases and 7 bases respectively, with 14 bases between them.

This rearrangement joins TRBV12-3 or TRBV12-4 to TRBJ1-1, with D unresolved. The sequence was collected from a woman between 18 and 29 years old who had been exposed to COVID-19. The sequenced sample was PBMCs or T cells enriched from blood (not recorded which). CDR3 sequence reads: CASSLRGGLEAFF. The DNA for the CDR3 is TGTGCCAGCAGTCTCAGAGGAGGCCTTGAAGCTTTCTTT.